This TCR beta chain was obtained from a study of early T cells in non-severe SARS-CoV-2 infection. On the study more broadly: Chains were unpaired, as sequencing was done on bulk RNA from unsorted whole blood.

Tagging with unique molecular identifiers was applied to individual cDNA molecules. One entry per CDR3 protein results from TCRdb running MiXCR on the 5' RACE reads. Of tens of thousands of distinct CDR3 sequences listed, around 4.5% were seen once; the top ten hold under 6.5%. Study findings and constraints: Clonotype matching in VDJdb favored anti-spike CD8 responses and did not capture private and CD4 specificities.

Germline V lookup: CDR1 MDHEN, CDR2 SYDVKM. CDR3 length equals 15 residues. The V segment lost 7 bases and the J segment 7 bases; nucleotides outside the gene matches: 8. This clonotype appeared many times. Antigen specificity is unknown. This material consisted of whole blood, taken at baseline. The V call is TRBV28, the J call TRBJ1-6; 9 nucleotides agree with TRBD1. This TCR was recovered from an adult who was a healthcare worker with PCR-confirmed SARS-CoV-2 infection or an uninfected control (not recorded which). The CDR3 DNA is TGTGCCAGCATTTGGACAGGGGTTCGGAATTCACCCCTCCACTTT. It yields the protein CASIWTGVRNSPLHF.